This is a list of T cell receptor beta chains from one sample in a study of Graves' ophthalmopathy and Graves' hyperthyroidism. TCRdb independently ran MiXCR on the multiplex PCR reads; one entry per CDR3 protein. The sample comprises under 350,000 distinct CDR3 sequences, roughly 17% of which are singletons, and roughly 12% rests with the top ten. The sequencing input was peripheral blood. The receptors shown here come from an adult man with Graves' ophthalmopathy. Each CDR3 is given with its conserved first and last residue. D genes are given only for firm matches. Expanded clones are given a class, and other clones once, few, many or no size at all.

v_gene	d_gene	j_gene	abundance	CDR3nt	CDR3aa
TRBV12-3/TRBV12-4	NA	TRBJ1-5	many	TGTGCCAGCACCTTACCCCTCCAGCATTTT	CASTLPLQHF
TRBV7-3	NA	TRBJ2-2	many	TGTGCCAGCGGCAAGGACACCGGGGAGCTGTTTTTT	CASGKDTGELFF
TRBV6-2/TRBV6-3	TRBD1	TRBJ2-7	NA	TGTGCCAGCAGTCTTGCGGGACAGGGTGCGTGGGAGCAGTACTTC	CASSLAGQGAWEQYF
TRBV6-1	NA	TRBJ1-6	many	TGTGCCAGCAGTGAAGACAGTACCTATAATTCACCCCTCCACTTT	CASSEDSTYNSPLHF
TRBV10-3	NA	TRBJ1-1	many	TGTGCCATCAGTGATGGGGCCCTCATGAACACTGAAGCTTTCTTT	CAISDGALMNTEAFF
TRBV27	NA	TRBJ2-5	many	TGTGCCAGCAGTTTATCCGCGGGACCACTACGAGAGACCCAGTACTTC	CASSLSAGPLRETQYF
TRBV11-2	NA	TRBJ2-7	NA	TGTGCCAGCAGCTCCAAGTCGGGAAGGGTGGGATACGAGCAGTACTTC	CASSSKSGRVGYEQYF
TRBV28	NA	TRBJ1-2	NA	TGTGCCAGCGGCGAAGACAGTATTGCAAACTATGGCTACACCTTC	CASGEDSIANYGYTF
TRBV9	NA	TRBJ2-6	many	TGTGCCAGCAGCTCACGACAGGAATACTCTGGGGCCAACGCCCTGACTTTC	CASSSRQEYSGANALTF
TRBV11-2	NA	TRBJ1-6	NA	TGTGCCAGCAGCTTAACCCCGCGACAGCCAAATTCACCCCTCCACTTT	CASSLTPRQPNSPLHF
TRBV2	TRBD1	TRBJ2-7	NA	TGTGCCAGCAGTTCTAGGCGACAGGGGCGCTACGAGCAGTACTTC	CASSSRRQGRYEQYF
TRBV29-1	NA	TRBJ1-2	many	TGCAGCGTTGAATCCAAATATAACTATGGCTACACCTTC	CSVESKYNYGYTF
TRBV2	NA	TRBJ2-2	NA	TGTGCCAGCAGGGGTCTTAAGAACACCGGGGAGCTGTTTTTT	CASRGLKNTGELFF
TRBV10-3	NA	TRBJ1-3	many	TGTGCCATCAGTGAAGCAGGCTCTGGAAACACCATATATTTT	CAISEAGSGNTIYF
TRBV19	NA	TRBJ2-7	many	TGTGCCAGTACCCGTGAAGCGGGCCTAAGCTCCTACGAGCAGTACTTC	CASTREAGLSSYEQYF
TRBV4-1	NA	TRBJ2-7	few	TGCGCCAGCAGCCAAGATTTTCCGGGACCATTATACGAGCAGTACTTC	CASSQDFPGPLYEQYF
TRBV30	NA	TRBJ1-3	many	TGTGGTCGGGGGAACACTGGAAACACCATATATTTT	CGRGNTGNTIYF
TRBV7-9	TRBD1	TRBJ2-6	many	TGTGCCAGCAGATCTCCGGGACAGGGTACATCTGGGGCCAACGTCCTGACTTTC	CASRSPGQGTSGANVLTF
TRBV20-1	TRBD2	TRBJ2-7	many	TGCAGTGCTAGAGATTCGGGGGGGAACAACGAGCAGTACTTC	CSARDSGGNNEQYF
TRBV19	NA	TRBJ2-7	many	TGTGCCAGTAGTATGCTTGGCGGGGTCTACGAGCAGTACTTC	CASSMLGGVYEQYF
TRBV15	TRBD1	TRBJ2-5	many	TGTGCCACCAGCAGAGATATTCCGGGACAGTTCCAAGAGACCCAGTACTTC	CATSRDIPGQFQETQYF
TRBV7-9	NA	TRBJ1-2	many	TGTGCCAGCAGCAACCAGGGGTATGGCTACACCTTC	CASSNQGYGYTF
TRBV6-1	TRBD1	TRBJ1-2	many	TGTGCCAGCAGTAGAGGGGGACAGGGGGCCGTTGGCTACACCTTC	CASSRGGQGAVGYTF
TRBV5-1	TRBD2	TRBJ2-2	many	TGCGCCAGCAGCACCTTAGCGGGAGGGCCTTCTGGGGAGCTGTTTTTT	CASSTLAGGPSGELFF
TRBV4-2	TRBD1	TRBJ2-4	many	TGTGCCAGCAGCCAACCCGGACAGGGAGGAAACATTCAGTACTTC	CASSQPGQGGNIQYF
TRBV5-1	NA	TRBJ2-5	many	TGCGCCAGCAGCTTGGTGATTGGCCGAGGGACACAAGAGACCCAGTACTTC	CASSLVIGRGTQETQYF
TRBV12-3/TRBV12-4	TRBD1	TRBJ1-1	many	TGTGCCAGCAGCTCCGTGACAGGGCTGGGCACTGAAGCTTTCTTT	CASSSVTGLGTEAFF
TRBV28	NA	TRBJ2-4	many	TGTGCCAGCAGTAGCAGGGGAAACATTCAGTACTTC	CASSSRGNIQYF
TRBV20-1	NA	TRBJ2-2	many	TGCAGTGCAAAAGGGGATTCGGACACCGGGGAGCTGTTTTTT	CSAKGDSDTGELFF
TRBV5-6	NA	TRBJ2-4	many	TGTGCCAGCAGCTTGAGAGAAGCCAAAAACATTCAGTACTTC	CASSLREAKNIQYF
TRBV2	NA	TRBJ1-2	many	TGTGCCAGCAGGGGGGGGTCCAGTAACTATGGCTACACCTTC	CASRGGSSNYGYTF
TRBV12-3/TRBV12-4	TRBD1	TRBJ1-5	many	TGTGCCAGCAGCTTGGGACAGGGGGAAGGGCAGCCCCAGCATTTT	CASSLGQGEGQPQHF
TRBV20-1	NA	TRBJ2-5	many	TGCAGTGCTCCCACCCTTTCGGAGACCCAGTACTTC	CSAPTLSETQYF